This TCR beta chain was sequenced during a study of T cell changes during pregnancy in multiple sclerosis. TCRdb keeps only in-frame clones here, not all; method: immunoSEQ multiplex PCR. This table holds roughly 38,000 clones, 91% found once. The CDR3 is 14 residues long. Trimming took off 3 bases at V and 2 bases at J, with 11 bases between the two ends. Germline V lookup: CDR1 MDHEN, CDR2 SYDVKM. The receptor was derived from a female donor in good health, enrolled as a control in a pregnancy study. Sequences were derived from CD4+ T cells from peripheral blood mononuclear cells, sampled after pregnancy. V and J are TRBV28 and TRBJ2-7; D perhaps matches TRBD2 (5 bases). CDR3 bases: TGTGCCAGCAGTTTCTTCAGCGGCGCCTACGAGCAGTACTTC. Encoded protein: CASSFFSGAYEQYF.